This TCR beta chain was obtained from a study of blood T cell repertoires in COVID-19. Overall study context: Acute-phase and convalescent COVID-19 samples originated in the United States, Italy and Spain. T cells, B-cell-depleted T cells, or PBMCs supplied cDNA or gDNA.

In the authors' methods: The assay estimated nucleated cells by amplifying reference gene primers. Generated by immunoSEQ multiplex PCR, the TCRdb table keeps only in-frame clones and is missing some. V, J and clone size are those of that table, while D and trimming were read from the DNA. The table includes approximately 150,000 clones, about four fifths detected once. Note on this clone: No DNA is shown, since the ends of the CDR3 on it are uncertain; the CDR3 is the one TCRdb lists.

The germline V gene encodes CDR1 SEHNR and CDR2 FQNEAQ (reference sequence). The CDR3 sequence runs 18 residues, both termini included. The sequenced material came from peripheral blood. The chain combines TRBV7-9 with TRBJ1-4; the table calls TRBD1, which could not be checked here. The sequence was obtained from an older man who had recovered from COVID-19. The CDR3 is CASSFGPGQLATNEKLFF.